The text below deals with one T cell receptor beta chain. The data originate from a study of cytotoxic CD8 clonotypes in ibrutinib-treated CLL. The sequencing depth, 1 in 200,000 to 1 in 1 million T cells, was the target. TCRdb keeps only in-frame clones here, not all; method: immunoSEQ multiplex PCR. Of about 270,000 clones in the sample, roughly three quarters were seen once. Germline V gives CDR1 SGHRS, CDR2 YFSETQ. V lost 5 bases and J lost 2, with 8 bases in between. This CDR3 is 13 amino acids long. The chain is built from TRBV5-1 and TRBJ2-1, with D perhaps matching TRBD1 (6 bases). This TCR was sampled from a human donor with chronic lymphocytic leukemia. The sample consisted of PBMCs, taken at disease progression, from a patient treated with ibrutinib. CDR3 DNA sequence: TGCGCCAGCAGTGGGGGCCCCTACAATGAGCAGTTCTTC. The encoded protein is CASSGGPYNEQFF.